The sequence of this T cell receptor (beta chain) was determined in a study of blood T cell repertoires in COVID-19. Across the whole study: Collection of acute and convalescent COVID-19 samples took place in the United States, Italy and Spain. Sample material is recorded as cDNA or gDNA derived from T cells, B-cell-depleted T cells, or PBMCs.

The CDR3 has 12 residues. Trimming left V 5 bases short and J 7 bases short, with 11 bases between. Germline V CDR1 and CDR2: SEHNR, FQNEAQ (reference sequence). In the study's own analysis: Estimation of nucleated cell counts was performed using reference gene primer amplification. The protocol was immunoSEQ multiplex PCR, while the TCRdb copy is restricted to in-frame clones and leaves out a portion. V and J calls and clone size are copied from that table; D and trimming were computed from the DNA. The table includes a few hundred thousand clones, roughly 80% detected once. This sequence joins TRBV7-9 and TRBJ1-2; D is ambiguous. The sequence derives from an older woman who had recovered from COVID-19. Specimen: peripheral blood. The CDR3 DNA follows: TGTGCCAGCAGCCTACCGTCCCTTGGCTACACCTTC. It codes for CASSLPSLGYTF.